This entry lists 21 T cell receptor beta chains sequenced from one sample in a study of PD-L1 blockade in urothelial cancer. The table came from immunoSEQ multiplex PCR; TCRdb's copy has only in-frame clones and leaves some out. The sample lists fewer than 75,000 clones; 80% to 85% were seen once. The specimen was PBMCs, collected around atezolizumab (anti-PD-L1) treatment. The receptors were gathered from a man aged 65 to 79 with urothelial cancer.

The rearrangement joins TRBV2 to TRBJ2-2, with 12 bases identical to TRBD2. From germline, CDR1 is SNHLY and CDR2 FYNNEI. Germline trimming cut 8 bases from V and 0 bases from J; bases unmatched to any gene: 13. The CDR3 contains 19 residues. The CDR3 DNA sequence: TGTGCCAGCTACGCGCCCCGACTAGCGGGAGCAACGAACACCGGGGAGCTGTTTTTT. It is translated as CASYAPRLAGATNTGELFF.

This clone turned up a few times. The genes are TRBV7-3 and TRBJ2-7; 10 positions match TRBD1. The V gene's germline CDR1 is SGHTA and CDR2 FQGTGA. The CDR3 length is 17 residues. Unmatched junction bases numbered 13, after V lost 3 bases and J lost 5 bases. The CDR3 sequence: CASSLGQGKLGSDEQYF. As DNA, the CDR3 is TGTGCCAGCAGCTTGGGACAGGGGAAGTTGGGATCTGACGAGCAGTACTTC.

The chain has TRBV5-1 and TRBJ1-2; D gene unclear. Germline lookup yields CDR1 SGHRS and CDR2 YFSETQ. CDR3 length: 14 amino acids. V lost 0 bases to trimming and J lost 6 bases, with 12 bases between them. This chain's CDR3 is CASSLEAGGHGYTF. CDR3 in DNA: TGCGCCAGCAGCTTGGAGGCAGGAGGACATGGCTACACCTTC.

This sequence joins TRBV6-5 and TRBJ2-2; D is uncertain. The length of the CDR3 is 13 residues. CDR1 and CDR2 (germline): MNHEY, SVGAGI. V lost 4 bases and J lost 1, with 4 bases in between. CDR3 residues: CASSLWNTGELFF. In DNA, the CDR3 is TGTGCCAGCAGTTTATGGAACACCGGGGAGCTGTTTTTT.

The V gene is TRBV5-8, the J gene TRBJ2-7; D is possibly TRBD1 (6 bases). The germline CDR1 and CDR2 sequences are SGHTS and YDEGEE. Trimming took off 0 bases at V and 1 base at J, with 11 bases between the two ends. This CDR3 has 15 residues. CDR3 bases: TGTGCCAGCAGCTTGGGGGGGCTGATGTCCTACGAGCAGTACTTC. It yields the protein CASSLGGLMSYEQYF.

This clone is a singleton in its sample. V gene TRBV9 combines with J gene TRBJ2-3, with TRBD1 matching 8 bases. CDR3 length: 16 residues. Germline V gives CDR1 SGDLS, CDR2 YYNGEE. The V and J ends lost 3 bases and 5 bases, in that order; junction bases with no gene match: 11. The CDR3 reads CASSAARTGTRDTQYF. As DNA, the CDR3 is TGTGCCAGCAGCGCAGCCAGGACAGGGACCAGAGATACGCAGTATTTT.

In this sample, this clone turned up once. The rearrangement uses TRBV2 and TRBJ2-1, with D uncertain. This CDR3 has 15 residues. Deletions cut 0 bases from V and 4 bases from J, with 10 bases between. Germline V lookup: CDR1 SNHLY, CDR2 FYNNEI. The CDR3 loop is CASSEALGLYNEQFF. As DNA, the CDR3 is TGTGCCAGCAGTGAAGCGCTTGGGCTTTACAATGAGCAGTTCTTC.

DNA for the CDR3: TGTGCCAGCACAACGTACAGGTCTGAAGCTTTCTTT. This codes for CASTTYRSEAFF. The chain is built from TRBV28 and TRBJ1-1; TRBD1 might be the D (5 bases). This CDR3 has 12 residues. Between the trimmed V and J ends, which lost 7 bases and 6 bases, there was a span of 12 bases. Germline assignment: CDR1 MDHEN and CDR2 SYDVKM. The whole variable domain, remainder taken from reference TRBV28 and TRBJ1-1, is DVKVTQSSRYLVKRTGEKVFLECVQDMDHENMFWYRQDPGLGLRLIYFSYDVKMKEKGDIPEGYSVSREKKERFSLILESASTNQTSMYLCASTTYRSEAFFGQGTRLTVV.

The gene calls are TRBV11-2 and TRBJ2-1; a weak D match, TRBD1 (6 bases). V gave up 7 bases and J gave up 3 bases, with 16 bases separating them. CDR1 and CDR2 (germline): SGHAT, FQNNGV. The CDR3 spans 15 residues. CDR3 bases: TGTGCCAGCAACATCATAACAGGGTACTACAATGAGCAGTTCTTC. Translating it yields CASNIITGYYNEQFF.

The chain has TRBV28 and TRBJ1-2; no firm D call. There are 14 residues in the CDR3. V was trimmed by 3 bases and J by 7 bases, leaving 15 bases between them. Germline CDR1 MDHEN, CDR2 SYDVKM. The DNA for the CDR3 is TGTGCCAGCAGTTTTGGAGGTTTCGGGGTTGGCTACACCTTC. Translation gives CASSFGGFGVGYTF.

The chain has TRBV5-6 and TRBJ2-7; 8 bases are shared with TRBD1. CDR3 size: 15 residues. From germline, CDR1 is SGHDT and CDR2 YYEEEE. The V segment lost 4 bases and the J segment 4 bases; nucleotides outside the gene matches: 10. The CDR3 DNA reads TGTGCCAGCAGCGCGGGACAGGACGGTTCTTACGAGCAGTACTTC. It yields the protein CASSAGQDGSYEQYF.

This chain links TRBV7-6 with TRBJ2-7; 8 bases align to TRBD1. The CDR3 runs 15 residues. The V gene end was trimmed by 2 bases and the J gene end by 6 bases; junction bases not matched to a gene: 9. CDR1 and CDR2 from the germline V gene are SGHVS and FNYEAQ. CDR3 loop: CASSLTMDRVAEQYF. The CDR3 DNA sequence: TGTGCCAGCAGCTTAACTATGGACAGGGTGGCCGAGCAGTACTTC.

V usage is TRBV29-1 and J usage is TRBJ2-3; D is undetermined. Trimming removed 2 bases at V and 0 bases at J, with 18 bases between. The CDR3 consists of 17 residues. In germline, CDR1 is SQVTM, CDR2 ANQGSEA. CDR3 in amino acids: CSVEWLAQRPSTDTQYF. CDR3 DNA: TGCAGCGTTGAATGGTTAGCACAAAGGCCTAGCACAGATACGCAGTATTTT.

The chain joins TRBV29-1 to TRBJ2-3, with 10 bases matching TRBD2. With V trimmed by 7 bases and J by 2 bases, 9 bases remained unmatched. This CDR3 comprises 15 residues. CDR1 and CDR2 (germline): SQVTM, ANQGSEA. In nucleotides, the CDR3 is TGCAGCGCCAAACCCCTAGCGGGAGACACAGATACGCAGTATTTT. It codes for CSAKPLAGDTDTQYF.

V is TRBV28 and J is TRBJ2-7; D is ambiguous. Germline lookup yields CDR1 MDHEN and CDR2 SYDVKM. The CDR3 is 12 amino acids. The V end was cut by 2 bases, the J end by 4 bases, with 6 bases between. DNA of the CDR3: TGTGCCAGCAGTTTAGCTGAGTACGAGCAGTACTTC. Its protein product is CASSLAEYEQYF.

The J gene is TRBJ2-1, the V gene TRBV29-1; D may be TRBD1 (6 bases). The CDR3 extends over 14 amino acids. The germline gives CDR1 SQVTM, CDR2 ANQGSEA. Trimming cost V 4 bases and J 2 bases, with 12 bases left between them. For the CDR3, the DNA is TGCAGCGTTGTAAGAGGGGGAACCTACAATGAGCAGTTCTTC. Translation gives CSVVRGGTYNEQFF.

The chain joins TRBV14 to TRBJ2-1; 13 bases are shared with TRBD2. The J segment lost 9 bases and the V segment lost 0 bases, leaving 8 bases of the junction unmatched. The germline CDR1 and CDR2 sequences are SGHDN and FVKESK. This CDR3 contains 17 residues. DNA for the CDR3: TGTGCCAGCAGCCAAGACTTCGGGACTAGCGGGGTCTTTGAGCAGTTCTTC. Translation: CASSQDFGTSGVFEQFF.

This chain connects TRBV5-1 to TRBJ2-3; 11 bases are a match to TRBD2. Losses at the gene ends were 2 bases for V and 1 base for J; bases not matched to a gene: 3. Germline V gene lookup returns CDR1 SGHRS and CDR2 YFSETQ. The CDR3 has 16 amino acids. The CDR3 DNA is TGCGCCAGCAGCTTAGGGACTAGCGGACGCACAGATACGCAGTATTTT. Its translation is CASSLGTSGRTDTQYF.

This clone came up a few times. The CDR3 bases are TGTGCCAGCTCCGACCGGCAGGGGAATTACAATGAGCAGTTCTTC. As protein: CASSDRQGNYNEQFF. The chain carries TRBV18 and TRBJ2-1, with a possible D match to TRBD1 (6 bases). This CDR3 spans 15 amino acids. Trimming shortened V by 6 bases and J by 4 bases, and 16 bases separated the two germline ends. The germline gives CDR1 KGHSH, CDR2 LQKENI.

V and J are TRBV28 and TRBJ1-1; D gene ambiguous. Trimming took 0 bases from V and 3 from J, leaving 14 bases between them. Per germline, CDR1 MDHEN and CDR2 SYDVKM. The CDR3 loop spans 16 amino acids. For the CDR3, the DNA is TGTGCCAGCAGTTTATGGGGAGCAGGTAGGGACACTGAAGCTTTCTTT. This translates into CASSLWGAGRDTEAFF.

The V call is TRBV4-2, the J call TRBJ2-7, with D unclear. Germline lookup yields CDR1 LGHNA and CDR2 YNFKEQ. V lost 3 bases and J 0 bases, leaving 6 bases between the germline ends. This CDR3 region has 13 residues. The CDR3 loop reads CASSHPNSYEQYF. CDR3 sequence (DNA): TGTGCCAGCAGCCACCCCAACTCCTACGAGCAGTACTTC.